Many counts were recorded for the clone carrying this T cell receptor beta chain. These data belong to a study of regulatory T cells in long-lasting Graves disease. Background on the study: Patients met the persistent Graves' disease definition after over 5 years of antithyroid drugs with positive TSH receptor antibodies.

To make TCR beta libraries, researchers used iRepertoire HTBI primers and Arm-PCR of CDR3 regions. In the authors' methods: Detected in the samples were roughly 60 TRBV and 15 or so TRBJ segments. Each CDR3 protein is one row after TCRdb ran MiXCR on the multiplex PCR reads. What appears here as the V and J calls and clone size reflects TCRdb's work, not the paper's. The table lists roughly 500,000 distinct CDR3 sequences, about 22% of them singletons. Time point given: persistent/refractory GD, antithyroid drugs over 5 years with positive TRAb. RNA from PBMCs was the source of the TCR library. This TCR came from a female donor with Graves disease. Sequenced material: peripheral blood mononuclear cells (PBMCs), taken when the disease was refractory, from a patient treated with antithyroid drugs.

CDR3 sequence: CASTLSPEQETQYF. CDR3 DNA sequence: TGTGCCAGCACCCTCTCGCCAGAACAAGAGACCCAGTACTTC. V gene TRBV6-1 combines with J gene TRBJ2-5; D is unresolved. Trimming took 7 bases from V and 2 from J, leaving 14 bases between them. CDR3 length equals 14 residues. Germline V gives CDR1 MNHNS, CDR2 SASEGT.